One and the same sample provided the 10 T cell receptor beta chains below, sequenced in a study of regulatory T cells in long-lasting Graves disease. With iRepertoire HTBI primers and Arm-PCR of CDR3 regions, TCR beta libraries were built. TCRdb recomputed calls from the multiplex PCR reads with MiXCR, one row per CDR3 protein. The data hold some 450,000 distinct CDR3 sequences, with 20% to 25% observed a single time. Time point described: persistent/refractory GD, antithyroid drugs over 5 years with positive TRAb. From PBMCs, RNA was extracted and then used to make the TCR library. Sequences were derived from peripheral blood mononuclear cells (PBMCs), sampled when the disease was refractory, from a patient treated with antithyroid drugs. These receptors all stem from a female donor with Graves disease.

This clonotype was seen only a few times. This rearrangement joins TRBV20-1 to TRBJ1-6; D is unclear. V lost 3 bases, J lost 4 bases, and 16 bases lay in between. The CDR3 covers 16 residues. Germline loops: CDR1 DFQATT, CDR2 SNEGSKA (reference sequence). The CDR3 reads CSARVLGREYNSPLHF. CDR3 nucleotide sequence: TGCAGTGCTAGGGTTCTGGGAAGGGAATATAATTCACCCCTCCACTTT.

In its sample, this clonotype was seen a few times. The J gene is TRBJ2-6, the V gene TRBV25-1, with a weak D call TRBD1 (5 bases). V was shortened by 7 bases and J by 4 bases, with 11 bases between the two germline ends. The germline gives CDR1 MGHDK, CDR2 SYGVNS. The CDR3 totals 14 residues. DNA of the CDR3: TGTGCCAGCAACCAGGGTTACGGGGCCAACGTCCTGACTTTC. Its translation is CASNQGYGANVLTF.

V usage is TRBV29-1 and J usage is TRBJ2-2; perhaps TRBD2 as D (6 bases). CDR3 size: 14 residues. The V end lost 4 bases, the J end lost 2 bases, and 11 bases lay between the germline ends. Per the germline V gene, CDR1 is SQVTM and CDR2 is ANQGSEA. The CDR3 is CSVVLAVNTGELFF. DNA for the CDR3: TGCAGCGTTGTATTAGCGGTAAACACCGGGGAGCTGTTTTTT.

This clonotype was observed at least ten times. The rearrangement links TRBV28 to TRBJ1-2; 7 nucleotides align to TRBD1. Germline lookup yields CDR1 MDHEN and CDR2 SYDVKM. The CDR3 runs 16 residues. Trimming took 3 bases from V and 2 from J; bases not matched to a gene: 9. CDR3: CASSFGIQGRNYGYTF. DNA of the CDR3: TGTGCCAGCAGTTTTGGTATACAGGGGCGGAACTATGGCTACACCTTC.

In its sample, this clonotype was seen a few times. This rearrangement joins TRBV10-3 to TRBJ2-2, with D tentatively TRBD2 (6 bases). Germline V CDR1 and CDR2: ENHRY, SYGVKD. Trimming left V 6 bases short and J 0 bases short, with 14 bases between. The CDR3 runs 16 residues. In DNA form, the CDR3 reads TGTGCCATCAGGGAGGGAGGAGGGCCGAACACCGGGGAGCTGTTTTTT. This sequence encodes CAIREGGGPNTGELFF.

This clonotype showed up many times. The chain is built from TRBV28 and TRBJ2-7; weak D call: TRBD2 (5 bases). V dropped 6 bases and J dropped 5 bases, with 14 bases sitting between them. Germline CDR1 and CDR2: MDHEN and SYDVKM. The length of the CDR3 is 13 residues. This CDR3 is CASSDGKTHEQYF. CDR3 bases: TGTGCCAGCAGCGACGGGAAAACCCACGAGCAGTACTTC.

There are a few counts of this clonotype. The rearrangement joins TRBV6-1 to TRBJ1-5; the match to TRBD1 covers 9 bases. Germline V gene sequence: CDR1 MNHNS, CDR2 SASEGT. V lost 6 bases, J lost 6 bases, and 9 bases stayed unmatched. The CDR3 totals 15 residues. CDR3 DNA sequence: TGTGCCAGCAGAGCCGGGACAGGGTATAGTCAGCCCCAGCATTTT. This encodes CASRAGTGYSQPQHF.

This clonotype was recorded a few times. This rearrangement joins TRBV7-9 to TRBJ1-3; unclear D gene. CDR1 and CDR2 from the germline V gene are SEHNR and FQNEAQ (reference sequence). The CDR3 totals 14 residues. V dropped 3 bases and J dropped 2 bases, with 8 bases sitting between them. In nucleotides, the CDR3 is TGTGCCAGCAGCTTTCTTGGGACTGGAAACACCATATATTTT. Residues: CASSFLGTGNTIYF.

This chain uses TRBV24-1 with TRBJ1-5, with D tentatively TRBD1 (5 bases). Germline CDR1 and CDR2: KGHDR and SFDVKD. The CDR3 has 12 amino acids. The V and J ends lost 3 bases and 7 bases respectively, with 6 bases between them. CDR3 in DNA: TGTGCCACCAGTGATGACAGCCAGCCCCAGCATTTT. Protein: CATSDDSQPQHF.

The chain couples TRBV7-3 to TRBJ1-1; TRBD1 agrees at 9 bases. The CDR3 loop spans 14 amino acids. The junction had 4 bases not matched to a gene; V was cut back by 4 bases and J by 4 bases. Germline V gene data show CDR1 as SGHTA and CDR2 as FQGTGA. CDR3 residues: CASSSYRGRTEAFF. The CDR3, as DNA: TGTGCCAGCAGCTCTTACAGGGGGCGCACTGAAGCTTTCTTT.